Below are 31 T cell receptor beta chains sequenced from a single sample in a study of shared clonotypes between healthy human individuals. Repertoires were generated with immunoSEQ multiplex PCR, while TCRdb's copy carries only in-frame clones and drops some. The table has some 96,000 clones, about half seen once. Sequenced material: PBMCs. The receptors come from a woman aged 40-49 years in good health. Some clones in this sample may be carry-over from other donors' samples.

This clone was detected ten times or more. The chain couples TRBV7-9 to TRBJ1-2; maybe TRBD1 (5 bases). CDR1 and CDR2 (germline): SEHNR, FQNEAQ (reference sequence). The CDR3 has 14 amino acids. The V end was cut by 4 bases, the J end by 8 bases, with 17 bases between. The DNA for the CDR3 is TGTGCCAGCAGCTACACGACAGAGGCGGACGGCTACACCTTC. Residues: CASSYTTEADGYTF.

Many counts were recorded for this clone. The rearrangement links TRBV27 to TRBJ2-7, with TRBD1 matching 8 bases. Germline lookup yields CDR1 MNHEY and CDR2 SMNVEV (reference sequence). After removal of 2 bases from V and 3 bases from J, the junction contained 6 bases not matched to a gene. CDR3 size: 15 residues. In DNA form, the CDR3 reads TGTGCCAGCAGTTTAGGGACAGGTACCCACTACGAGCAGTACTTC. Translated: CASSLGTGTHYEQYF.

The chain employs TRBV6-1 and TRBJ1-1, with no clear D. Trimming stripped 1 base from V and 2 bases from J, with 8 bases between. CDR3 size: 14 residues. CDR1 is MNHNS and CDR2 is SASEGT in the germline V gene. CDR3 sequence reads: CASSEGAANTEAFF. As DNA, the CDR3 is TGTGCCAGCAGTGAAGGCGCGGCCAACACTGAAGCTTTCTTT.

This rearrangement joins TRBV6-5 to TRBJ2-5, with no clear D. The CDR3 contains 11 residues. Trimming took off 6 bases at V and 4 bases at J, with 6 bases between the two ends. Germline V lookup: CDR1 MNHEY, CDR2 SVGAGI. CDR3 DNA sequence: TGTGCCAGCAGGCTTTCAGAGACCCAGTACTTC. Residues: CASRLSETQYF.

V usage is TRBV10-3 and J usage is TRBJ2-2, with 12 bases aligning to TRBD2. Losses at the gene ends were 10 bases for V and 4 bases for J; bases not matched to a gene: 13. The CDR3 length is 17 residues. Germline CDR1 and CDR2: ENHRY and SYGVKD. The chain's CDR3 is CATGTSGPLRGTGELFF. The CDR3 nucleotides are TGTGCCACCGGGACTAGCGGGCCTCTCAGGGGCACCGGGGAGCTGTTTTTT.

The chain uses TRBV6-6 and TRBJ1-2; D is unresolved. The CDR3 length is 13 residues. Germline lookup yields CDR1 MNHNY and CDR2 SVGAGI (reference sequence). Trimming stripped 8 bases from V and 4 bases from J, with 14 bases between. CDR3: CASRVRASYGYTF. The CDR3 coding sequence is TGTGCCAGCCGGGTCCGGGCTAGCTATGGCTACACCTTC.

V usage is TRBV5-4 and J usage is TRBJ2-1, with 11 positions matching TRBD2. With 3 bases clipped from V and 3 bases from J, the junction kept 5 bases outside the gene matches. The length of the CDR3 is 16 residues. The germline V gene has CDR1 SGHNT and CDR2 YYREEE (reference sequence). In DNA form, the CDR3 reads TGTGCCAGCAGCTACCGGACTAGCGGGCACTACAATGAGCAGTTCTTC. Its translation is CASSYRTSGHYNEQFF.

The chain employs TRBV4-1 and TRBJ1-1; 7 positions match TRBD1. Germline V gene sequence: CDR1 MGHRA, CDR2 YSYEKL. The CDR3 has 16 amino acids. V shed 0 bases and J 1 base; nucleotides not matched to a gene: 5. The CDR3 reads CASSQDRTGRNTEAFF. CDR3 sequence (DNA): TGCGCCAGCAGCCAAGATAGGACAGGCCGGAACACTGAAGCTTTCTTT.

The chain combines TRBV28 with TRBJ2-7, with D unresolved. This CDR3 has 14 amino acids. V lost 6 bases and J lost 0, with 12 bases in between. Germline V gene sequence: CDR1 MDHEN, CDR2 SYDVKM. CDR3 sequence reads: CASRPGAISYEQYF. CDR3 DNA: TGTGCCAGCAGACCCGGAGCTATCTCCTACGAGCAGTACTTC.

This clone was recorded many times. The V call is TRBV29-1, the J call TRBJ2-1; D uncertain. Germline CDR1 and CDR2: SQVTM and ANQGSEA. V was cut by 0 bases and J by 7 bases, with 4 bases left in between. This CDR3 region has 11 residues. Written as DNA, the CDR3 is TGCAGCGTTGAAGAGGGGAATGAGCAGTTCTTC. Translated: CSVEEGNEQFF.

The chain is built from TRBV9 and TRBJ2-5, with 7 bases fitting TRBD2. Looked up from germline, CDR1 is SGDLS and CDR2 is YYNGEE. The CDR3 runs 14 residues. J was trimmed by 11 bases and V by 0 bases; bases with no gene match: 10. CDR3 sequence (DNA): TGTGCCAGCAGCGTAGCGGGGGGTTATGAGAAGCAGTACTTC. This sequence encodes CASSVAGGYEKQYF.

J is TRBJ2-1 and V is TRBV7-2; D is undetermined. CDR1 is SGHTA and CDR2 is FQGNSA in the germline V gene. CDR3 length: 16 residues. The ends were cut back, 0 bases at V and 2 bases at J, with 11 bases in the middle. The CDR3 DNA is TGTGCCAGCAGCTTAGCGATAGGCCATGCCTACAATGAGCAGTTCTTC. Protein sequence: CASSLAIGHAYNEQFF.

The J gene is TRBJ2-7, the V gene TRBV10-3, with TRBD2 as a possible D gene (5 bases). Trimming cost V 2 bases and J 2 bases, with 10 bases left between them. The germline gives CDR1 ENHRY, CDR2 SYGVKD. This CDR3 comprises 14 residues. CDR3 in DNA: TGTGCCATCAGTGAGGGACTCGATACCTACGAGCAGTACTTC. Its protein product is CAISEGLDTYEQYF.

This chain connects TRBV15 to TRBJ2-2; 7 nucleotides align to TRBD2. The CDR3 totals 16 residues. CDR1 and CDR2 from the germline V gene are LNHNV and YYDKDF (reference sequence). The junction had 16 bases not matched to a gene; V was cut back by 8 bases and J by 7 bases. Here the CDR3 reads CATSGGLPAAGGELFF. The CDR3 DNA sequence: TGTGCCACCTCGGGAGGACTACCAGCGGCGGGCGGGGAGCTGTTTTTT.

This clone has a count of ten or more. This may be a read error: a much more frequent sequence differs by one nucleotide. The chain links TRBV30 to TRBJ2-2; D call uncertain. CDR3 length: 14 residues. The germline V gene has CDR1 GTSNPN and CDR2 SVGIG (reference sequence). CDR3 in DNA: TGTGCCTGGGGTGTACAACAGAACACCGGGGAGCTGTTTTTT. Protein: CAWGVQQNTGELFF.

This clone was found a few times. V usage is TRBV6-6 and J usage is TRBJ2-5; D remains unclear. The J call is uncertain, as TRBJ2-7 better fits the DNA end. Germline CDR1 and CDR2: MNHNY and SVGAGI (reference sequence). This CDR3 is built from 12 residues. CDR3 DNA sequence: TGTGCCAGCAGTTCCTCGACCTACGAGCAGTACTTC. Translating it yields CASSSSTYEQYF.

This clone was observed a handful of times. The chain has TRBV28 and TRBJ1-2; D is possibly TRBD1 (5 bases). The CDR3 sequence is 17 residues long. Germline lookup yields CDR1 MDHEN and CDR2 SYDVKM. Trimming shortened V by 5 bases and J by 3 bases, and 22 bases separated the two germline ends. CDR3 sequence reads: CASSPSSPPGYHYGYTF. CDR3 sequence (DNA): TGTGCCAGCAGTCCTTCCTCCCCCCCAGGGTATCACTATGGCTACACCTTC.

The chain has TRBV6-5 and TRBJ2-1, with 13 nucleotides matching TRBD2. Germline values: CDR1 MNHEY, CDR2 SVGAGI. This CDR3 has 15 amino acids. V lost 7 bases, J lost 9 bases, and 9 bases stayed unmatched. DNA for the CDR3: TGTGCCAGCACTCAACTAGCGGGAGGGCCTCTTGAGCAGTTCTTC. It specifies CASTQLAGGPLEQFF.

As to this clone: A far larger clone is just one base off, so this is likely a read error. This CDR3 is also generated by other DNA sequences in the sample. The chain couples TRBV5-5 to TRBJ2-5; D is ambiguous. CDR3 size: 13 residues. The V gene's germline CDR1 is SGHKS and CDR2 YYEKEE (reference sequence). The CDR3 region is CASSLVPRETQYF. The CDR3 nucleotides read TGCGCCAGCAGCTTGGTACCCCGGGAGACCCAGTACTTC.

This clone showed up just a few times. The chain couples TRBV7-9 to TRBJ1-4; possible D gene TRBD1, 5 bases. Trimming removed 5 bases from V and 8 bases from J, with 12 bases in between. The CDR3 sequence is 13 residues long. Germline CDR1 reads SEHNR; CDR2 reads FQNEAQ (reference sequence). CDR3 DNA: TGTGCCAGCAGCCCCGACAGACGCGAAAAACTGTTTTTT. Translation gives CASSPDRREKLFF.

This clone occurred many times. The chain uses TRBV7-3 and TRBJ2-7; TRBD2 is a possible D gene (6 bases). CDR1 is SGHTA and CDR2 is FQGTGA in the germline V gene. Trimming cost V 5 bases and J 0 bases, with 11 bases left between them. The CDR3 covers 14 residues. The CDR3 nucleotides are TGTGCCAGCAGCCGGGACTGGGACTCCTACGAGCAGTACTTC. Encoded protein: CASSRDWDSYEQYF.

This chain connects TRBV28 to TRBJ2-7, with 11 bases identical to TRBD1. The germline CDR1 and CDR2 sequences are MDHEN and SYDVKM. The trim removed 5 bases at V and 6 bases at J, leaving 15 bases unmatched. The CDR3 length is 17 residues. In DNA, the CDR3 is TGTGCCAGCAGTACCGGATGGACAGGGGGCCCTATCAGCGAGCAGTACTTC. Its protein product is CASSTGWTGGPISEQYF.

This clone has at least ten counts. CDR3 bases: TGTGCCAGCAGCGAAGGACCTAGCTACGAGCAGTACTTC. Residues: CASSEGPSYEQYF. The genes are TRBV21-1 and TRBJ2-7; the D call in the table, TRBD2, was not verified against the DNA. TRBV21-1 counts as a pseudogene. The CDR3 has 13 amino acids.

This clone showed up just a few times. The chain is built from TRBV30 and TRBJ1-5; perhaps TRBD1 as D (5 bases). Trimming stripped 0 bases from V and 9 bases from J, with 15 bases between. CDR3 length: 14 residues. The germline gives CDR1 GTSNPN, CDR2 SVGIG (reference sequence). The CDR3 DNA follows: TGTGCCTGGAGTGTACTTGGGATCGGGGGGCCCCAGCATTTT. It yields the protein CAWSVLGIGGPQHF.

This clone occurred many times. The chain combines TRBV7-2 with TRBJ2-7; TRBD2 matches at 9 bases. Trimming took 6 bases from V and 0 from J; bases not matched to a gene: 3. The germline V gene has CDR1 SGHTA and CDR2 FQGNSA. CDR3 length equals 14 residues. CDR3 sequence: CASRFSGSSYEQYF. The DNA for the CDR3 is TGTGCCAGCAGATTTAGCGGGAGCTCCTACGAGCAGTACTTC.

The rearrangement links TRBV28 to TRBJ2-1; D gene unclear. The germline V gene encodes CDR1 MDHEN and CDR2 SYDVKM. The CDR3 is 13 amino acids. The V end lost 3 bases, the J end lost 4 bases, and 7 bases lay between the germline ends. The CDR3 here is CASSLSRYNEQFF. For the CDR3, the DNA is TGTGCCAGCAGTTTGTCCAGGTACAATGAGCAGTTCTTC.

This chain joins TRBV30 and TRBJ1-5, with D uncertain. Germline-derived CDR1 and CDR2 are GTSNPN and SVGIG (reference sequence). There are 13 residues in the CDR3. V was shortened by 5 bases and J by 4 bases, with 12 bases between the two germline ends. CDR3 in amino acids: CAWGRGGNQPQHF. CDR3 DNA sequence: TGTGCCTGGGGTAGAGGAGGGAATCAGCCCCAGCATTTT.

This clone showed up many times. The junction departs from germline at one end; a sequencing error may be responsible. The chain couples TRBV27 to TRBJ2-7, with 11 nucleotides matching TRBD2. Germline V lookup: CDR1 MNHEY, CDR2 SMNVEV (reference sequence). The CDR3 extends over 16 amino acids. The CDR3 DNA reads as TGTGCCAGCAGTCCCTTCGGGCAACCGGGACTAGCGGCGATGAACTTC. Amino acids: CASSPFGQPGLAAMNF.

This clone showed up just a few times. The chain links TRBV28 to TRBJ2-5; 10 positions match TRBD2. Trimming took 1 base from V and 7 from J; bases not matched to a gene: 6. The CDR3 spans 15 residues. Germline-derived CDR1 and CDR2 are MDHEN and SYDVKM. CDR3 nucleotide sequence: TGTGCCAGCAGTTTATCAGTAGCGGGAGGAGGGACCCAGTACTTC. This encodes CASSLSVAGGGTQYF. Combining the CDR3 with reference TRBV28 and TRBJ2-5 gives the whole variable domain DVKVTQSSRYLVKRTGEKVFLECVQDMDHENMFWYRQDPGLGLRLIYFSYDVKMKEKGDIPEGYSVSREKKERFSLILESASTNQTSMYLCASSLSVAGGGTQYFGPGTRLLVL.

The V gene is TRBV19, the J gene TRBJ2-7; 12 bases fit TRBD1. Germline V gene sequence: CDR1 LNHDA, CDR2 SQIVND (reference sequence). V lost 3 bases to trimming and J lost 5 bases; unmatched junction nucleotides: 5. The CDR3 sequence is 15 residues long. CDR3 sequence (DNA): TGTGCCAGTAGTATCGGGACAGGGGGCAGGAACGAGCAGTACTTC. It specifies CASSIGTGGRNEQYF. Together with reference TRBV19 and TRBJ2-7, the CDR3 gives the full variable domain: DGGITQSPKYLFRKEGQNVTLSCEQNLNHDAMYWYRQDPGQGLRLIYYSQIVNDFQKGDIAEGYSVSREKKESFPLTVTSAQKNPTAFYLCASSIGTGGRNEQYFGPGTRLTVT.

V usage is TRBV5-4 and J usage is TRBJ2-5; D assignment may be TRBD1 or TRBD2 (5 bases each). The germline V gene encodes CDR1 SGHNT and CDR2 YYREEE (reference sequence). The CDR3 runs 13 residues. Trimming left V 4 bases short and J 3 bases short, with 10 bases between. CDR3 protein: CASSRDPEETQYF. CDR3 in DNA: TGTGCCAGCAGCCGGGACCCTGAAGAGACCCAGTACTTC.